The entry that follows covers one TCR beta chain sequence. Its antigen is as yet unknown. Using constant-segment primers, 5'RACE produced TCR alpha and TCR beta cDNA libraries carrying sample barcodes and UMIs. TCRdb redid the calling of the 5' RACE reads with MiXCR, one entry per CDR3 protein. The table includes a few hundred thousand distinct CDR3 sequences, approximately 21% detected once. The CDR3 consists of 14 residues. Trimming cost V 5 bases and J 10 bases, with 18 bases left between them. CDR1 is SGHTA, CDR2 FQGNSA, per germline. The sample is drawn from a study of T-cell memory formation after mild COVID-19. Study observations and caveats: There were some responding clones in pre-infection memory, which suggested that cross-reactive memory had joined.

The chain has TRBV7-2 and TRBJ2-1; D possibly corresponds to TRBD2 (6 bases). The clonotype originates from an adult woman who had mild COVID-19 (a few samples of this study predate the infection). Cell type and time point are not known. The sequenced sample consisted of PBMCs or a T cell subset sorted from them (not recorded which). The CDR3 coding sequence is TGTGCCAGCAGCCCCTGGGCGGGGCCCCAGGAGCAGTTCTTC. This gives the protein CASSPWAGPQEQFF.